Listed below are T cell receptor beta chains from one sample, sequenced in a study of cytomegalovirus exposure and HLA in healthy donors. Data came from immunoSEQ multiplex PCR; TCRdb stores just in-frame clones and leaves some out. Counted here are 200,000 to 250,000 clones, more than 85% occurring once; the ten biggest clones make up 1%. The sequenced material came from PBMCs. Receptors originate from a woman aged 18-30 years in good health and CMV-seronegative. The CDR3 runs from the conserved cysteine through the conserved F or W. The order of the fields is CDR3 protein, CDR3 DNA, J gene, D gene, clone size, V gene. A D gene is named only where the DNA matches it firmly. The size of a clone is reported for some rows only, either as once, few or many, or as a class for expanded clones.

cdr3_aa: CASEQGSNYGYTF; cdr3_nt: TGTGCCAGCGAACAGGGGAGTAACTATGGCTACACCTTC; j_call: TRBJ1-2; d_call: TRBD1; clone_size: NA; v_call: TRBV2
cdr3_aa: CASSRTPIGGTDTQYF; cdr3_nt: TGCGCCAGCAGCCGAACCCCGATCGGGGGGACAGATACGCAGTATTTT; j_call: TRBJ2-3; d_call: TRBD2; clone_size: few; v_call: TRBV4-1
cdr3_aa: CASSLAGWGDRGGEQYF; cdr3_nt: TGTGCCAGCAGCTTGGCGGGTTGGGGGGACAGGGGGGGGGAGCAGTACTTC; j_call: TRBJ2-7; d_call: TRBD1; clone_size: once; v_call: TRBV5-6
cdr3_aa: CASSMDRGPREQYF; cdr3_nt: TGTGCCAGTAGTATGGACAGGGGGCCCCGGGAGCAGTACTTC; j_call: TRBJ2-7; d_call: TRBD1; clone_size: NA; v_call: TRBV19
cdr3_aa: CASSEPPGFGTEAFF; cdr3_nt: TGTGCCAGCAGTGAACCCCCAGGGTTCGGAACTGAAGCTTTCTTT; j_call: TRBJ1-1; d_call: NA; clone_size: NA; v_call: TRBV6-1
cdr3_aa: CASSLIPGTSGRVSYNEQFF; cdr3_nt: TGCGCCAGCAGCTTGATCCCAGGGACTAGCGGGAGGGTCTCCTACAATGAGCAGTTCTTC; j_call: TRBJ2-1; d_call: TRBD2; clone_size: NA; v_call: TRBV5-1
cdr3_aa: CASRDHRGWNTGELFF; cdr3_nt: TGTGCCAGCAGGGACCACAGGGGGTGGAACACCGGGGAGCTGTTTTTT; j_call: TRBJ2-2; d_call: TRBD1; clone_size: NA; v_call: TRBV2
cdr3_aa: CASSPGMPGAEQYF; cdr3_nt: TGCGCCAGCAGCCCGGGTATGCCAGGGGCCGAGCAGTACTTC; j_call: TRBJ2-7; d_call: NA; clone_size: NA; v_call: TRBV5-1
cdr3_aa: CASSSLGAAEKLFF; cdr3_nt: TGTGCCAGCAGCTCCCTGGGGGCAGCGGAAAAACTGTTTTTT; j_call: TRBJ1-4; d_call: NA; clone_size: NA; v_call: TRBV7-9
cdr3_aa: CASKTFRDRYNEQFF; cdr3_nt: TGTGCCAGCAAAACTTTCCGGGACAGGTACAATGAGCAGTTCTTC; j_call: TRBJ2-1; d_call: TRBD1; clone_size: NA; v_call: TRBV27
cdr3_aa: CASSESGTGIGNTIYF; cdr3_nt: TGTGCCAGCAGTGAATCCGGGACAGGGATCGGAAACACCATATATTTT; j_call: TRBJ1-3; d_call: TRBD1; clone_size: NA; v_call: TRBV2
cdr3_aa: CASSRDRGVSYEQYF; cdr3_nt: TGTGCCAGCAGTCGGGACAGGGGGGTCTCCTACGAGCAGTACTTC; j_call: TRBJ2-7; d_call: TRBD1; clone_size: NA; v_call: TRBV6-6
cdr3_aa: CASSIDRVQETQYF; cdr3_nt: TGTGCCAGCAGCATAGACAGGGTCCAAGAGACCCAGTACTTC; j_call: TRBJ2-5; d_call: TRBD1; clone_size: NA; v_call: TRBV5-6
cdr3_aa: CASSLDLAGGPKETQYF; cdr3_nt: TGCGCCAGCAGCTTGGACCTAGCGGGGGGGCCCAAAGAGACCCAGTACTTC; j_call: TRBJ2-5; d_call: TRBD2; clone_size: NA; v_call: TRBV5-1
cdr3_aa: CASSLELVGQGSNQPQHF; cdr3_nt: TGTGCCAGCAGCTTAGAACTGGTGGGGCAGGGGAGCAATCAGCCCCAGCATTTT; j_call: TRBJ1-5; d_call: NA; clone_size: NA; v_call: TRBV7-2
cdr3_aa: CASSIVGTDNEQFF; cdr3_nt: TGTGCCAGTAGTATCGTAGGGACAGACAATGAGCAGTTCTTC; j_call: TRBJ2-1; d_call: TRBD1; clone_size: NA; v_call: TRBV19